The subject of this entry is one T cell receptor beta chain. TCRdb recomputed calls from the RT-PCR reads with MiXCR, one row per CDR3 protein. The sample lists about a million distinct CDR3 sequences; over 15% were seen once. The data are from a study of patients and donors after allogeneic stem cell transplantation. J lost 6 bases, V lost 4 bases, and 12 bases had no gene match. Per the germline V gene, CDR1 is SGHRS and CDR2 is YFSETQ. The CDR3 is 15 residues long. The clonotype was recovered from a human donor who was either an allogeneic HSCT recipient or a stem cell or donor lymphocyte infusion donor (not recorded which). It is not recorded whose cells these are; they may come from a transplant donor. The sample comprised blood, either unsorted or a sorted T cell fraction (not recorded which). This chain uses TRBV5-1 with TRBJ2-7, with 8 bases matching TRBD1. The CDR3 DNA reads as TGCGCCAGCAGCCCTAACCCGACAGGGGAGGTCGAGCAGTACTTC. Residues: CASSPNPTGEVEQYF.